Listed here are 13 T cell receptor beta chains from one sample, sequenced in a study of cytomegalovirus exposure and HLA in healthy donors. PCR employed 60 Vbeta and 13 Jbeta primers. Only in-frame clones appear in the TCRdb table, and some are missing; sequencing was by immunoSEQ multiplex PCR. Among roughly 200,000 clones listed, 70% to 80% were seen once. Sequencing was carried out using PBMCs. The receptors come from a woman younger than 45 in good health and CMV-seronegative.

This clone was detected a few times. V is TRBV11-3 and J is TRBJ2-7; the match to TRBD2 covers 9 bases. The CDR3 runs 17 residues. The J segment lost 6 bases and the V segment lost 5 bases, leaving 17 bases of the junction unmatched. Germline V gene data show CDR1 as SGHNT and CDR2 as YENEEA. CDR3 coding DNA: TGTGCCAGCAGCCAAGATCCGGGGGGTAGCGGGGGTGGCGAGCAGTACTTC. Translating gives CASSQDPGGSGGGEQYF.

The chain joins TRBV10-3 to TRBJ1-2, with 9 positions matching TRBD1. This CDR3 region has 14 residues. The germline V gene encodes CDR1 ENHRY and CDR2 SYGVKD. V gave up 6 bases and J gave up 6 bases; unmatched junction bases: 8. The CDR3 here is CAIRGTGNSHGYTF. CDR3 nucleotides: TGTGCCATCAGAGGGACAGGGAATTCCCATGGCTACACCTTC.

Turning to this clone: One junction end disagrees with the germline gene, perhaps due to a read error. This chain links TRBV7-9 with TRBJ1-1, with 12 positions matching TRBD1. The CDR3 contains 18 residues. CDR1 and CDR2 from the germline V gene are SEHNR and FQNEAQ (reference sequence). DNA of the CDR3: TGTTCCAGCAGCAACCGGGACAGGGGGCACACAGTCGTAACTGAAGCTTTCTTT. Encoded protein: CSSSNRDRGHTVVTEAFF.

The gene calls are TRBV6-1 and TRBJ1-2; 8 bases are a match to TRBD1. The CDR3 length is 15 residues. V gave up 11 bases and J gave up 8 bases; unmatched junction bases: 19. Germline CDR1 MNHNS, CDR2 SASEGT. Written as DNA, the CDR3 is TGTGCCGAAGGGGCTAGGGACAGGAGATTCGAAGGCTACACCTTC. It specifies CAEGARDRRFEGYTF.

The chain employs TRBV7-8 and TRBJ2-7; D gene ambiguous. Deletions cut 1 base from V and 4 bases from J, with 14 bases between. From germline, CDR1 is SGHVS and CDR2 FQNEAQ. This CDR3 comprises 15 residues. CDR3 sequence reads: CASSLVSGSLYEQYF. DNA of the CDR3: TGTGCCAGCAGCTTAGTCTCAGGCTCGCTTTACGAGCAGTACTTC.

Remarks on this clone: One junction end does not reproduce the germline sequence, and a read error may be involved. At the DNA level, this CDR3 is encoded by other sequences in the same sample as well. The rearrangement uses TRBV4-1 and TRBJ1-6; D possibly corresponds to TRBD1 (6 bases). The germline gives CDR1 MGHRA, CDR2 YSYEKL. The CDR3 is 16 residues long. CDR3: CASSQVGLDRLSPLHF. CDR3 in DNA: TGCGCTAGCAGCCAAGTAGGCCTAGACAGGTTATCACCCCTCCACTTT.

CDR3 DNA sequence: TGTGCCAGCAGTTTTACTAGGAATGAGCAGTTCTTC. Its protein is CASSFTRNEQFF. The chain joins TRBV28 to TRBJ2-1; tentative D call: TRBD2 (5 bases). This CDR3 has 12 amino acids. The V gene lost 3 bases and the J gene lost 7 bases, with 7 bases spanning the gap. Per the germline V gene, CDR1 is MDHEN and CDR2 is SYDVKM.

This clone showed up just once. The chain is built from TRBV18 and TRBJ1-1; 8 bases are shared with TRBD1. This CDR3 contains 14 residues. The germline V gene has CDR1 KGHSH and CDR2 LQKENI. V was pared by 4 bases and J by 4 bases, with 5 bases of the junction left unmatched. The DNA of the CDR3 is TGTGCCAGCTCACGAGTAGGGACAGGCACTGAAGCTTTCTTT. This codes for CASSRVGTGTEAFF.

This chain connects TRBV19 to TRBJ2-5; 7 positions agree with TRBD2. Trimming removed 5 bases from V and 9 bases from J; junction bases left unmatched: 6. The CDR3 is made up of 12 amino acids. Germline CDR1 reads LNHDA; CDR2 reads SQIVND (reference sequence). CDR3: CASSVLGGSQYF. DNA of the CDR3: TGTGCCAGTAGTGTCCTGGGGGGGTCCCAGTACTTC.

The DNA for the CDR3 is TGTGCCAGCAGCTTTCGGGGGATCTACGAGCAGTACTTC. Its translation is CASSFRGIYEQYF. The rearrangement uses TRBV13 and TRBJ2-7, with D perhaps matching TRBD2 (6 bases). Germline V CDR1 and CDR2: PRHDT, FYEKMQ (reference sequence). Trimming stripped 3 bases from V and 3 bases from J, with 9 bases between. The CDR3 length is 13 residues.

With respect to this clone: A junction boundary mismatches the germline segment, possibly from a read error. J is TRBJ2-3 and V is TRBV5-1, with D maybe TRBD2 (6 bases). CDR3 size: 14 residues. The germline gives CDR1 SGHRS, CDR2 YFSETQ. Here the CDR3 DNA reads TGCGCCAGCAGCTCGGGGGATGGCACATATACGCAGTATTTT. Translated, it gives CASSSGDGTYTQYF.

The chain links TRBV27 to TRBJ2-5; TRBD2 agrees at 9 bases. This CDR3 has 17 amino acids. V lost 2 bases and J lost 5; bases outside the gene matches: 12. Germline V CDR1 and CDR2: MNHEY, SMNVEV (reference sequence). The CDR3 DNA is TGTGCCAGCAGTTTAACTCCCCGTGGCGGGAGGGTGGAGACCCAGTACTTC. Its protein is CASSLTPRGGRVETQYF.

The V call is TRBV29-1, the J call TRBJ1-2; D call uncertain. CDR3 length: 12 residues. Germline assignment: CDR1 SQVTM and CDR2 ANQGSEA. V was trimmed by 2 bases and J by 7 bases, leaving 11 bases between them. This CDR3 is CSVENGEGGYTF. The CDR3 DNA sequence: TGCAGCGTTGAAAACGGAGAAGGTGGCTACACCTTC.